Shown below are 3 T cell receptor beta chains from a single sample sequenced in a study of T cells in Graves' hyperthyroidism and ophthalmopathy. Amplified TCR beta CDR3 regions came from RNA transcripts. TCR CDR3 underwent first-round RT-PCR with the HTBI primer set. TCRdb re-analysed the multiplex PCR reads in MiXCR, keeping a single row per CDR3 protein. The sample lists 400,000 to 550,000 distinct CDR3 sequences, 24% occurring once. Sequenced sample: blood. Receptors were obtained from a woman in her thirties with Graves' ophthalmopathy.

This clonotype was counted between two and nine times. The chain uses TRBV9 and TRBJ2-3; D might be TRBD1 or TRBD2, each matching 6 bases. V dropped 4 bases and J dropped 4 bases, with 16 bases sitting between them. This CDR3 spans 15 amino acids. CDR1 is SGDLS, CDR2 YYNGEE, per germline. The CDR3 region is CASSFRGGQADTQYF. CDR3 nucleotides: TGTGCCAGCAGCTTCCGAGGGGGGCAAGCAGATACGCAGTATTTT.

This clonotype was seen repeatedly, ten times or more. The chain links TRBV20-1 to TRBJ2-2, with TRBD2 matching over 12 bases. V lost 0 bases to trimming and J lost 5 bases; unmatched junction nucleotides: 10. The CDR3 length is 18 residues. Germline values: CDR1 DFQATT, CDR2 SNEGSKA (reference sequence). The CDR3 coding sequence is TGCAGTGCTAGAGATCTTGGGCTAGCGGGGGGGCAAACCGGGGAGCTGTTTTTT. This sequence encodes CSARDLGLAGGQTGELFF.

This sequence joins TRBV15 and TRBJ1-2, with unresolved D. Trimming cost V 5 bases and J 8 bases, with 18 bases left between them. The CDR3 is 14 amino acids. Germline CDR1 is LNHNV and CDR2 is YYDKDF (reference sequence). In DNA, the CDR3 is TGTGCCACCAGCCGCGAGGCGCGAGAGAGAGGCTACACCTTC. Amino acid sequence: CATSREARERGYTF.